These 11 T cell receptor beta chains share one sample of origin, sequenced in a study of regulatory T cells in long-lasting Graves disease. For TCR beta, libraries came from iRepertoire HTBI primers and Arm-PCR of CDR3 regions. One entry per CDR3 protein, called by TCRdb with MiXCR from the multiplex PCR reads. The table includes about 620,000 distinct CDR3 sequences, around 17% detected once. The time point is: newly diagnosed GD, antithyroid drugs for less than 3 months. With RNA extracted from PBMCs as input, the TCR library was made. The same specimen was also included in a second study, on T cells in Graves' hyperthyroidism and ophthalmopathy.

Sequencing was performed on peripheral blood mononuclear cells (PBMCs), taken at new diagnosis, from a patient treated with antithyroid drugs. Receptors were obtained from a woman aged 30 to 39 with Graves disease.

The chain couples TRBV14 to TRBJ2-3, with TRBD2 matching 12 bases. Germline V CDR1 and CDR2: SGHDN, FVKESK. Unmatched junction bases numbered 16, after V lost 0 bases and J lost 3 bases. The CDR3 has 21 residues. The CDR3 protein is CASSQDSGLAGYLTMTDTQYF. CDR3 DNA sequence: TGTGCCAGCAGCCAAGATAGTGGACTAGCGGGATATCTTACGATGACAGATACGCAGTATTTT.

This clonotype was seen a handful of times. The chain employs TRBV7-9 and TRBJ2-3, with D hard to call. V was shortened by 2 bases and J by 0 bases, with 9 bases between the two germline ends. The CDR3 length is 15 residues. Germline CDR1 is SEHNR and CDR2 is FQNEAQ (reference sequence). CDR3 amino acids: CASSLTERSTDTQYF. The CDR3 region has the DNA TGTGCCAGCAGCTTAACGGAGAGGAGCACAGATACGCAGTATTTT. The entire variable domain, with the rest obtained from reference TRBV7-9 and TRBJ2-3, is as follows: DTGVSQNPRHKITKRGQNVTFRCDPISEHNRLYWYRQTLGQGPEFLTYFQNEAQLEKSRLLSDRFSAERPKGSFSTLEIQRTEQGDSAMYLCASSLTERSTDTQYFGPGTRLTVL.

V and J are TRBV6-4 and TRBJ2-1, with 8 bases lining up with TRBD2. There are 22 residues in the CDR3. The germline gives CDR1 MRHNA, CDR2 SNTAGT. Trimming at V came to 2 bases and at J to 4 bases, leaving 25 bases not matched to a gene. CDR3 protein: CASSDRLLSRRGLAGPYNEQFF. For the CDR3, the DNA is TGTGCCAGCAGTGACCGGCTACTCTCCCGTCGGGGGCTAGCGGGCCCGTACAATGAGCAGTTCTTC.

This clonotype was observed at least ten times. The rearrangement joins TRBV6-1 to TRBJ1-5, with 7 bases that match TRBD1. The CDR3 extends over 14 amino acids. The junction had 7 bases not matched to a gene; V was cut back by 10 bases and J by 1 base. CDR1 is MNHNS, CDR2 SASEGT, per germline. For the CDR3, the DNA is TGTGCCACTAAACAGGGGTCGAGCAATCAGCCCCAGCATTTT. It is translated as CATKQGSSNQPQHF.

Concerning this clonotype itself: It may be a read error: a sequence one base away is much more abundant. This chain joins TRBV28 and TRBJ2-3; D perhaps matches TRBD2 (5 bases). Per germline, CDR1 MDHEN and CDR2 SYDVKM. The CDR3 sequence is 14 residues long. CDR3 bases: TGTGCCAGCAACGGACTCTTAACCACAGATACGCGGTATTTT. This gives the protein CASNGLLTTDTRYF.

This clonotype has ten or more counts. This chain connects TRBV3-1 to TRBJ2-5, with 8 bases identical to TRBD1. The germline V gene encodes CDR1 LGHDT and CDR2 YNNKEL (reference sequence). The V and J ends lost 1 base and 5 bases, in that order; junction bases with no gene match: 9. This CDR3 has 16 amino acids. In nucleotides, the CDR3 is TGTGCCAGCAGCCAAGGAGGGACAGGAATTAGGGAGACCCAGTACTTC. It specifies CASSQGGTGIRETQYF.

Points on this clonotype: A much larger clone lies a single base off, so this may be a read error. V and J are TRBV20-1 and TRBJ2-5; tentative D call: TRBD2 (5 bases). Trimming left V 5 bases short and J 8 bases short, with 24 bases between. CDR3 size: 15 residues. Germline lookup yields CDR1 DFQATT and CDR2 SNEGSKA (reference sequence). The CDR3 sequence: CSAQDSEMGGDTQYF. The DNA for the CDR3 is TGCAGTGCTCAAGATAGCGAGATGGGTGGAGATACCCAGTACTTC.

In its sample, this clonotype was seen many times. This sequence joins TRBV20-1 and TRBJ1-5; TRBD1 aligns across 7 bases. The CDR3 is 17 amino acids. With V trimmed by 8 bases and J by 7 bases, 23 bases remained unmatched. The V gene's germline CDR1 is DFQATT and CDR2 SNEGSKA (reference sequence). The CDR3 bases are TGCAGTCTACTTGTAAGACAGGGAACAGGGGTGAGACAGCCCCAGCATTTT. Residues: CSLLVRQGTGVRQPQHF.

This clonotype was detected ten times or more. The gene calls are TRBV5-1 and TRBJ1-5; weak D call: TRBD1 (5 bases). V lost 0 bases and J 7 bases, leaving 14 bases between the germline ends. The CDR3 consists of 15 residues. CDR1 SGHRS and CDR2 YFSETQ come from the germline V gene. The CDR3 DNA sequence: TGCGCCAGCAGCTTGGAATGGGGTGGGGGACAGCCCCAGCATTTT. It is translated as CASSLEWGGGQPQHF.

At least ten counts were recorded for this clonotype. This chain connects TRBV28 to TRBJ1-6, with no clear D. In germline, CDR1 is MDHEN, CDR2 SYDVKM. Trimming removed 6 bases at V and 0 bases at J, with 12 bases between. The CDR3 covers 16 residues. The CDR3 loop is CASSELVSSYNSPLHF. CDR3 bases: TGTGCCAGCAGCGAATTAGTGAGCTCCTATAATTCACCCCTCCACTTT. Using reference TRBV28 and TRBJ1-6 for the parts outside the CDR3, the full variable domain is DVKVTQSSRYLVKRTGEKVFLECVQDMDHENMFWYRQDPGLGLRLIYFSYDVKMKEKGDIPEGYSVSREKKERFSLILESASTNQTSMYLCASSELVSSYNSPLHFGNGTRLTVT.

This clonotype was picked up many times. The chain links TRBV3-1 to TRBJ2-1; D unclear. The length of the CDR3 is 12 residues. Germline assignment: CDR1 LGHDT and CDR2 YNNKEL (reference sequence). The V end lost 5 bases, the J end lost 10 bases, and 12 bases lay between the germline ends. The chain's CDR3 is CASSLGQGEQFF. The CDR3 region has the DNA TGTGCCAGCAGCTTAGGGCAAGGGGAGCAGTTCTTC.